Sequencing of this T cell receptor beta chain was carried out in a study of CXCR3-negative and CXCR3-positive naive CD8 T cells. Study conclusions and caveats: When CXCR3-positive naive cells were set against CXCR3-negative naive cells, the former had more hydrophobic TRB CDR3s. For the naive subsets, surface CD5 was similar, and TCR strength was inferred from TRB CDR3 properties. Similarly elevated diversity marked both naive subsets, with memory CD8+ cells showing far lower diversity. Post-cryopreservation CXCR3 expression was partly diminished, and the bulk of assays employed fresh PBMCs.

This CDR3 has 14 amino acids. From germline, CDR1 is MNHEY and CDR2 SMNVEV (reference sequence). UMI-labeled 5' RACE TRB cDNA libraries were prepared from the cells. TCRdb reprocessed the 5' RACE reads, keeping one entry per CDR3 protein, no DNA. This sample's clone table lists 120,000 or so distinct CDR3 sequences. A note on this clonotype: The antigen remains undetermined.

The chain has TRBV27 and TRBJ2-3; the TCRdb call, TRBD1, lacks DNA for checking. Sample: naive CXCR3+ CD8+ T cells from blood. The sample's subset: CD45RO-CCR7+CD27+CD95- naive CD8+ T cells expressing CXCR3 (TNR3+). This TCR was sampled from a human donor in good health. Some clones in this sample may be carry-over from other donors' samples. This CDR3 reads CASTPGAYPDTQYF.